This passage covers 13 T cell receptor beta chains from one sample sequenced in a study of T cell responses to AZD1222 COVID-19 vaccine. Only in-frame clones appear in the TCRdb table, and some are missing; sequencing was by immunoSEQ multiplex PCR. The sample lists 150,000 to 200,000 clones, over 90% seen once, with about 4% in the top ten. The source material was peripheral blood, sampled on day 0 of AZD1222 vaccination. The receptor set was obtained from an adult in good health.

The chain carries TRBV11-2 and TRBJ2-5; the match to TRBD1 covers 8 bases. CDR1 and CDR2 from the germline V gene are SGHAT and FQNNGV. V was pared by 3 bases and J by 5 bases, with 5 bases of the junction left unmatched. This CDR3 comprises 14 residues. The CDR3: CASSFTGGFETQYF. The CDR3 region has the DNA TGTGCCAGCAGCTTCACAGGGGGGTTCGAGACCCAGTACTTC.

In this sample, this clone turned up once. The CDR3 nucleotides read TGTGCCAGCACCCTAGGATTAAGCGACCTCGGATATGGCTACACCTTC. It translates to CASTLGLSDLGYGYTF. The chain employs TRBV3-1 (or the pseudogene TRBV3-2) and TRBJ1-2; D gene unclear. The CDR3 loop spans 16 amino acids. Looked up from germline, CDR1 is LGHDT and CDR2 is YNNKEL (reference sequence). V lost 7 bases and J lost 5, with 23 bases in between.

The CDR3 region is CASSLGPYGYTF. In nucleotides, the CDR3 is TGCGCCAGCAGCTTGGGACCTTATGGCTACACCTTC. The chain carries TRBV5-1 and TRBJ1-2, with D hard to call. CDR1 and CDR2 from the germline V gene are SGHRS and YFSETQ. Trimming took off 0 bases at V and 5 bases at J, with 5 bases between the two ends. The CDR3 contains 12 residues.

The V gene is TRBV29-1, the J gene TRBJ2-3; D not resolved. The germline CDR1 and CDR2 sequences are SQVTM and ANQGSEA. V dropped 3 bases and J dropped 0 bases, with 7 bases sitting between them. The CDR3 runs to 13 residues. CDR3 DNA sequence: TGCAGCGTTGAGCCGGAGAGCACAGATACGCAGTATTTT. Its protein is CSVEPESTDTQYF.

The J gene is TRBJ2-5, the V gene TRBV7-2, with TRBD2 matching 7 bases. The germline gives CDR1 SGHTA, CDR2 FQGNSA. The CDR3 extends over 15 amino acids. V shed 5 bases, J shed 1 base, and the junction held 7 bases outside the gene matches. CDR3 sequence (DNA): TGTGCCAGCAGCGTCGGGGGGACGCTCCAAGAGACCCAGTACTTC. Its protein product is CASSVGGTLQETQYF.

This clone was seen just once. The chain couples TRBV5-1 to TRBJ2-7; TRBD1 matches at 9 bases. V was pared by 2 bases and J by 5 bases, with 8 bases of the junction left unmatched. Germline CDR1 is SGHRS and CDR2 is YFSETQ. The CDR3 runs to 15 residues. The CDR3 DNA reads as TGCGCCAGCAGCTTCTCTTGGGACAGGGTTGACGAGCAGTACTTC. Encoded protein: CASSFSWDRVDEQYF.

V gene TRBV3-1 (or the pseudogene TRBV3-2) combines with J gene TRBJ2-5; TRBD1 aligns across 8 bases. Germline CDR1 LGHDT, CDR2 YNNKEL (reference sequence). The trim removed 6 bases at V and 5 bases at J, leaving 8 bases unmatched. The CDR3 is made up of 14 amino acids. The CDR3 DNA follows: TGTGCCAGCAGTTATAGAACAGGGGGGGAGACCCAGTACTTC. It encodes CASSYRTGGETQYF.

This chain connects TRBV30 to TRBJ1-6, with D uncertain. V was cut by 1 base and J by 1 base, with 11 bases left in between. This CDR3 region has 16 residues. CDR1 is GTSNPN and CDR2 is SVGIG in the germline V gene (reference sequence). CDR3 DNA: TGTGCCTGGAGTGAAACGGGGTATTCCTATAATTCACCCCTCCACTTT. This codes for CAWSETGYSYNSPLHF.

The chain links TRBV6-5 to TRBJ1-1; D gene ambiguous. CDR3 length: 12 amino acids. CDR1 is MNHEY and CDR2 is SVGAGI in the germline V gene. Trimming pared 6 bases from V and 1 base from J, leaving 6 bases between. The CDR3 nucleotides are TGTGCCAGCAGGACGGCGAACACTGAAGCTTTCTTT. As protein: CASRTANTEAFF.

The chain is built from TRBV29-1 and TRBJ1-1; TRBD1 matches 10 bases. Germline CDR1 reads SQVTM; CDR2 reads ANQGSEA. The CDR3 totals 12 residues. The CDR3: CTVTGGGTEAFF. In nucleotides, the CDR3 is TGCACCGTGACAGGGGGCGGCACTGAAGCTTTCTTT. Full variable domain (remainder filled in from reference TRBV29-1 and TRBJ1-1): SAVISQKPSRDICQRGTSLTIQCQVDSQVTMMFWYRQQPGQSLTLIATANQGSEATYESGFVIDKFPISRPNLTFSTLTVSNMSPEDSSIYLCTVTGGGTEAFFGQGTRLTVV.

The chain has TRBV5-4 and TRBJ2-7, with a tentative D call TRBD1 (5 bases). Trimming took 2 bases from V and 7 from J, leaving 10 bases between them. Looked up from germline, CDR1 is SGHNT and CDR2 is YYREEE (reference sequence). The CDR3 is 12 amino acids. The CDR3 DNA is TGTGCCAGCAGCTTAGATACAGGAGAGCAGTACTTC. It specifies CASSLDTGEQYF.

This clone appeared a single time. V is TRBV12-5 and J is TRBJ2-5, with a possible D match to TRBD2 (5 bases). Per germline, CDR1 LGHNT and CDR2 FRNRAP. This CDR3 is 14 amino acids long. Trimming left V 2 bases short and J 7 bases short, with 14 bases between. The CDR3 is CASGLPTGFLTQYF. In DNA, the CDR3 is TGTGCTAGTGGTTTGCCGACGGGGTTTCTGACCCAGTACTTC.

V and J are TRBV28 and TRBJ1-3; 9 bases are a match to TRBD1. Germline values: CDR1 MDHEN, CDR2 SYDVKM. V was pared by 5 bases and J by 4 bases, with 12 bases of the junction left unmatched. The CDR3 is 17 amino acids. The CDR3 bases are TGTGCCAGCAGTGGCCCTCCCGGGACAGGGTTCGGAAACACCATATATTTT. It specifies CASSGPPGTGFGNTIYF.